This TCR beta chain was retrieved from a study of spatial heterogeneity in lung cancer. Time point defined: sample taken at primary tumor resection. Each TCR cDNA molecule bore a unique molecular identifier. MiXCR was run by TCRdb on the 5' RACE reads, yielding one entry per CDR3 protein. The table has about 92,000 distinct CDR3 sequences, around 12% seen once; the top ten hold over 40%. The V gene's germline CDR1 is SGHRS and CDR2 YFSETQ. The CDR3 totals 15 residues. V was pared by 0 bases and J by 8 bases, with 15 bases between. This TCR came from a male donor with early-stage non-small cell lung cancer. This material consisted of PBMCs, taken at surgery. The V and J genes are TRBV5-1 and TRBJ2-1; no firm D call. CDR3 in DNA: TGCGCCAGCAGCTTGGATTCTCGGTTATTGGATGAGCAGTTCTTC. This gives the protein CASSLDSRLLDEQFF.